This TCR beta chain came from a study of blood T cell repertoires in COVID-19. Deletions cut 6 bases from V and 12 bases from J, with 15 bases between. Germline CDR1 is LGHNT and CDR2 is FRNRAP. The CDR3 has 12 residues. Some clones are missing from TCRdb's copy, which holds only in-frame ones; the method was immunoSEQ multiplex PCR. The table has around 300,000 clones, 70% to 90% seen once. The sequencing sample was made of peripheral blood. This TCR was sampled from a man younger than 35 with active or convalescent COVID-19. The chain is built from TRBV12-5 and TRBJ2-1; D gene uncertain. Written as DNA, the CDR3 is TGTGCTAGTGGCCAGGTTCAAGGTTGGCAGTTCTTC. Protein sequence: CASGQVQGWQFF.